A selection of T cell receptor beta chains follows, all from one sample in a study of blood T cell repertoires in COVID-19. Libraries were prepared by immunoSEQ multiplex PCR; TCRdb keeps only in-frame clonotypes and omits some of them. Among approximately 200,000 clones listed, about 88% were seen once. Sequencing used peripheral blood. The receptors were gathered from a woman aged 55-69 years with acute or convalescent COVID-19. Each CDR3 is given without its conserved first and last residue. Each record gives: V gene, J gene, CDR3 length, clone size, CDR3 protein. Clone size is shown for a subset of rows, as once, few, many or a class of expanded clone.

>TRBV19|TRBJ1-5|14|-
ASSRGTVNSNQPQH
>TRBV5-1|TRBJ1-6|14|-
ASSLDGTGYGSPLH
>TRBV4-3|TRBJ1-6|13|-
ASSPTGQGSSPLH
>TRBV18|TRBJ2-7|12|-
ASTTSGGSYEQY
>TRBV19|TRBJ1-1|12|few
ASSTQGMNTEAF
>TRBV7-7|TRBJ2-1|13|-
ASSLTETTYNEQF
>TRBV10-1|TRBJ1-2|11|few
ASSETGTVGYT
>TRBV2|TRBJ2-7|10|-
ASRRGGYEQY
>TRBV3-1/TRBV3-2|TRBJ1-2|14|-
ASSLLGTGGDYGYT
>TRBV6-5|TRBJ1-6|13|-
ASSYSNSYNSPLH
>TRBV6-5|TRBJ1-3|13|-
ASSPQAGMGNTIY
>TRBV7-8|TRBJ1-5|12|-
ASSGTAINQPQH
>TRBV6-1|TRBJ1-2|15|once
ASSAARVGQGTYGYT
>TRBV19|TRBJ1-6|11|-
ASSIGGGSPLH
>TRBV28|TRBJ2-2|14|-
ASRRPGTGNTGELF
>TRBV15|TRBJ1-6|14|once
ATSGSRFPLNSPLH
>TRBV5-6|TRBJ1-2|13|-
ASSLFGQVTYGYT
>TRBV25-1|TRBJ1-3|16|once
ASTEDRGNLNSGNTIY
>TRBV19|TRBJ2-1|15|-
ASSIGGSGSSYNEQF
>TRBV10-3|TRBJ1-1|12|-
AISPGGWNTEAF
>TRBV7-9|TRBJ1-2|13|-
ASSLTGQGLWVYT
>TRBV15|TRBJ2-2|11|few
ATSKRTAGELF
>TRBV19|TRBJ2-3|15|-
ASSPQGSSGGADTQY
>TRBV5-4|TRBJ2-7|13|-
ASSSTGTGAYEQY
>TRBV18|TRBJ2-1|16|-
ASSPSASGLATNNEQF
>TRBV9|TRBJ2-5|12|-
ASSVARVSETQY
>TRBV5-4|TRBJ1-4|15|-
ASSPGEARSANEKLF
>TRBV7-9|TRBJ1-1|12|-
ASSLPGGFPEAF
>TRBV28|TRBJ2-2|9|-
ASSDSGELF
>TRBV9|TRBJ1-4|12|once
ASSVGQGGEKLF
>TRBV7-2|TRBJ2-3|16|-
ASSLATPGTSAPDTQY
>TRBV2|TRBJ1-2|13|-
ASSRQGLANYGYT
>TRBV5-1|TRBJ2-7|16|-
ASSVAGPGQGYSYEQY
>TRBV18|TRBJ1-2|14|-
ASSPRDIRANYGYT
>TRBV24-1|TRBJ2-2|18|-
ATSDFPGLASGGYTGELF
>TRBV5-1|TRBJ2-1|14|-
ASSLSLAGTYNEQF
>TRBV7-3|TRBJ1-2|11|-
ASSLFGGSGYT
>TRBV4-3|TRBJ2-3|12|-
ASSRGLASDTQY
>TRBV19|TRBJ1-2|14|-
ASSIAGTGFNYGYT
>TRBV6-5|TRBJ1-6|9|-
ASSAGQALH
>TRBV6-5|TRBJ1-5|12|-
ASSRSIKDQPQH
>TRBV7-3|TRBJ2-1|14|-
ASSFRAGTGYNEQF
>TRBV25-1|TRBJ2-2|12|-
ASSTTSATGELF
>TRBV10-3|TRBJ1-1|11|-
AISETDNTEAF
>TRBV6-5|TRBJ1-5|12|-
ASRKTNSNQPQH
>TRBV12-3/TRBV12-4|TRBJ1-3|11|once
ASSLFSGNTIY
>TRBV27|TRBJ2-1|13|-
ASSLGTSGWDEQF
>TRBV6-5|TRBJ2-1|13|once
ASSLSGPHYNEQF
>TRBV21-1|TRBJ2-1|12|-
GASGHQRNNEQF
>TRBV27|TRBJ2-1|13|-
ASSLSGRVANEQF
>TRBV28|TRBJ1-5|10|-
ASGSGVQPQH
>TRBV27|TRBJ2-4|15|-
ASSLSFQRGAKNIQY
>TRBV29-1|TRBJ2-1|10|-
SVERVLDEQF